One and the same sample provided the 32 T cell receptor beta chains below, sequenced in a study of T cells in tuberculosis (dated by TCRdb to between 2018 and 2020). The library was obtained by the immunoSEQ multiplex PCR assay. Here the immuneACCESS table is served through TCRdb, limited to in-frame sequences with V and J called. Missing clones are a known gap in these copies; in checked studies unresolved V genes cover under half, and the rest lacks a known reason. The sample yields 30,000 to 35,000 clones; approximately 97% were counted once. Together, the top ten hold approximately 5.8% of the sample. The sequencing input was PBMCs. The origin of the receptors is a donor between 10 and 35 years old with latent tuberculosis or without tuberculosis infection.

V usage is TRBV7-2 and J usage is TRBJ2-1; 14 bases line up with TRBD2. J lost 9 bases, V lost 5 bases, and 12 bases had no gene match. Per germline, CDR1 SGHTA and CDR2 FQGNSA. This CDR3 is 17 amino acids long. The CDR3 DNA is TGTGCCAGCAGCCCGAGACTAGCGGGAGGGCCAATGGGTGAGCAGTTCTTC. The encoded protein is CASSPRLAGGPMGEQFF.

This clone was observed a handful of times. This chain connects TRBV5-8 to TRBJ2-1, with 10 bases identical to TRBD2. The ends lost 0 bases at V and 9 bases at J; junction bases unmatched: 9. The CDR3 length is 16 residues. CDR1 is SGHTS, CDR2 YDEGEE, per germline. The CDR3 sequence is CASSLGWASGSFEQFF. As DNA, the CDR3 is TGTGCCAGCAGCTTGGGGTGGGCTAGCGGGAGTTTTGAGCAGTTCTTC.

The V gene is TRBV10-3, the J gene TRBJ2-2, with 8 bases fitting TRBD2. V lost 0 bases, J lost 5 bases, and 2 bases stayed unmatched. CDR3 length equals 15 residues. The germline CDR1 and CDR2 sequences are ENHRY and SYGVKD. The CDR3 loop is CAISESASGTGELFF. DNA of the CDR3: TGTGCCATCAGTGAGTCGGCTAGCGGGACCGGGGAGCTGTTTTTT.

V and J are TRBV19 and TRBJ1-5; 7 bases are shared with TRBD1. The CDR3 covers 14 residues. Per germline, CDR1 LNHDA and CDR2 SQIVND (reference sequence). The V and J ends lost 8 bases and 4 bases, in that order; junction bases with no gene match: 8. The CDR3 protein is CASVGQLNNQPQHF. CDR3 bases: TGTGCCAGTGTGGGACAGTTGAATAATCAGCCCCAGCATTTT.

The J gene is TRBJ1-5, the V gene TRBV5-6; possible D gene TRBD1, 5 bases. This CDR3 is 16 amino acids long. Germline CDR1 SGHDT, CDR2 YYEEEE. The V end lost 3 bases, the J end lost 7 bases, and 20 bases lay between the germline ends. CDR3 in DNA: TGTGCCAGCAGCTCCCTAAGGGGCAGGGTAGGGCAGCCCCAGCATTTT. This gives the protein CASSSLRGRVGQPQHF.

The rearrangement links TRBV5-1 to TRBJ2-3, with 7 bases aligning to TRBD1. In germline, CDR1 is SGHRS, CDR2 YFSETQ. V was clipped by 4 bases and J by 1 base; unmatched bases: 3. There are 14 residues in the CDR3. The CDR3 loop reads CASSPGQGTDTQYF. DNA of the CDR3: TGCGCCAGCAGCCCCGGACAGGGCACAGATACGCAGTATTTT.

CDR3 amino acids: CASSEFPGLYTEAFF. The CDR3 DNA reads as TGTGCCAGCAGTGAATTCCCGGGACTGTACACTGAAGCTTTCTTT. The chain recombines TRBV6-1 with TRBJ1-1; D perhaps matches TRBD1 (5 bases). CDR1 is MNHNS and CDR2 is SASEGT in the germline V gene. The length of the CDR3 is 15 residues. Trimming took off 2 bases at V and 3 bases at J, with 13 bases between the two ends.

The genes are TRBV25-1 and TRBJ1-4; 9 bases agree with TRBD1. The germline CDR1 and CDR2 sequences are MGHDK and SYGVNS. The length of the CDR3 is 15 residues. With V trimmed by 2 bases and J by 6 bases, 4 bases remained unmatched. CDR3 loop: CASSEQTGGDEKLFF. CDR3 nucleotides: TGTGCCAGCAGTGAACAGACAGGGGGTGATGAAAAACTGTTTTTT.

The chain joins TRBV18 to TRBJ2-7; no definite D call. Trimming pared 3 bases from V and 6 bases from J, leaving 18 bases between. Germline V gives CDR1 KGHSH, CDR2 LQKENI. This CDR3 region has 15 residues. The CDR3 reads CASSPNNQVVGEQYF. CDR3 DNA sequence: TGTGCCAGCTCACCTAATAATCAGGTAGTGGGCGAGCAGTACTTC.

V is TRBV4-1 and J is TRBJ1-2; D gene unclear. With 4 bases removed from V and 8 bases from J, the gap between germline ends came to 14 bases. The germline V gene has CDR1 MGHRA and CDR2 YSYEKL. The CDR3 runs to 13 residues. CDR3: CASSPPAGGGYTF. DNA for the CDR3: TGCGCCAGCAGCCCTCCAGCTGGCGGCGGCTACACCTTC.

The chain employs TRBV29-1 and TRBJ1-5; TRBD1 aligns across 8 bases. Germline-derived CDR1 and CDR2 are SQVTM and ANQGSEA. J lost 4 bases, V lost 7 bases, and 6 bases had no gene match. This CDR3 spans 13 amino acids. The CDR3 DNA is TGCAGCGGCGGGACAGGCCCTAATCAGCCCCAGCATTTT. Residues: CSGGTGPNQPQHF.

The chain has TRBV2 and TRBJ1-1; no firm D call. The V gene's germline CDR1 is SNHLY and CDR2 FYNNEI. V lost 6 bases, J lost 4 bases, and 15 bases lay in between. The CDR3 is 14 residues long. In DNA, the CDR3 is TGTGCCAGCAGCCTAAATCGGGGAGGCACTGAAGCTTTCTTT. This sequence encodes CASSLNRGGTEAFF.

The genes are TRBV7-9 and TRBJ1-2; D is uncertain. This CDR3 contains 11 residues. Germline values: CDR1 SEHNR, CDR2 FQNEAQ (reference sequence). Trimming pared 3 bases from V and 4 bases from J, leaving 3 bases between. CDR3 sequence: CASSFLYGYTF. CDR3 coding DNA: TGTGCCAGCAGCTTCCTCTATGGCTACACCTTC.

The V and J genes are TRBV5-8 and TRBJ1-4; D gene uncertain. Germline CDR1 and CDR2: SGHTS and YDEGEE. CDR3 length: 13 residues. V was cut by 0 bases and J by 5 bases, with 5 bases left in between. The CDR3 coding sequence is TGTGCCAGCAGCTTGGTCAGGAATGAAAAACTGTTTTTT. Translated, it gives CASSLVRNEKLFF.

The chain has TRBV2 and TRBJ2-7, with a possible D match to TRBD1 (7 bases). Germline CDR1 reads SNHLY; CDR2 reads FYNNEI. Trimming stripped 7 bases from V and 4 bases from J, with 14 bases between. The CDR3 is made up of 13 amino acids. The CDR3: CASKEGAPYEQYF. CDR3 in DNA: TGTGCCAGCAAGGAGGGGGCGCCTTACGAGCAGTACTTC. Complete variable domain (other parts from reference TRBV2 and TRBJ2-7): EPEVTQTPSHQVTQMGQEVILRCVPISNHLYFYWYRQILGQKVEFLVSFYNNEISEKSEIFDDQFSVERPDGSNFTLKIRSTKLEDSAMYFCASKEGAPYEQYFGPGTRLTVT.

The chain links TRBV6-1 to TRBJ1-5; TRBD1 is a possible D gene (5 bases). Trimming cost V 4 bases and J 5 bases, with 15 bases left between them. The germline V gene has CDR1 MNHNS and CDR2 SASEGT. There are 15 residues in the CDR3. DNA for the CDR3: TGTGCCAGCAGTGGACAGACGAGGATATATCAGCCCCAGCATTTT. This gives the protein CASSGQTRIYQPQHF.

V gene TRBV6-5 combines with J gene TRBJ2-7; D perhaps matches TRBD1 (5 bases). Trimming stripped 6 bases from V and 5 bases from J, with 17 bases between. The CDR3 extends over 14 amino acids. Germline CDR1 and CDR2: MNHEY and SVGAGI. The CDR3 spells CASSHPMGPNEQYF. The DNA of the CDR3 is TGTGCCAGCAGCCACCCGATGGGGCCGAACGAGCAGTACTTC.

This chain uses TRBV5-6 with TRBJ2-5, with a weak D call TRBD1 (6 bases). The CDR3 is made up of 16 amino acids. V dropped 6 bases and J dropped 4 bases, with 22 bases sitting between them. Germline lookup yields CDR1 SGHDT and CDR2 YYEEEE. The CDR3 is CASMPGHPRGGETQYF. The CDR3 DNA is TGTGCCAGCATGCCGGGACACCCAAGAGGTGGAGAGACCCAGTACTTC.

The sample holds one count of this clone. V is TRBV19 and J is TRBJ1-5; D ambiguous. V was clipped by 3 bases and J by 2 bases, with 11 bases between them. Germline CDR1 reads LNHDA; CDR2 reads SQIVND (reference sequence). This CDR3 has 15 residues. CDR3 sequence reads: CASSMRGVRNQPQHF. In DNA, the CDR3 is TGTGCCAGTAGTATGCGGGGTGTGCGCAATCAGCCCCAGCATTTT.

This chain connects TRBV27 to TRBJ2-2, with 9 bases that match TRBD2. CDR1 MNHEY and CDR2 SMNVEV come from the germline V gene (reference sequence). This CDR3 region has 17 residues. Trimming at V came to 2 bases and at J to 0 bases, leaving 4 bases not matched to a gene. DNA of the CDR3: TGTGCCAGCAGTTTACGGGGCGGGAGGGCGAACACCGGGGAGCTGTTTTTT. As protein: CASSLRGGRANTGELFF.

The chain has TRBV5-1 and TRBJ2-7, with D perhaps TRBD1 (6 bases). CDR1 is SGHRS, CDR2 YFSETQ, per germline. CDR3 size: 16 residues. The V gene lost 1 base and the J gene lost 3 bases, with 17 bases spanning the gap. CDR3 nucleotides: TGCGCCAGCAGCTTGATTGCTCAGGGGAGAGTCTACGAGCAGTACTTC. Translation: CASSLIAQGRVYEQYF.

The chain carries TRBV5-1 and TRBJ2-7, with TRBD2 identical over 9 bases. The V gene's germline CDR1 is SGHRS and CDR2 YFSETQ. The CDR3 is 15 residues long. Trimming cost V 5 bases and J 7 bases; bases outside gene matches: 13. The CDR3 spells CASSRLAGFLGEQYF. The CDR3 DNA reads as TGCGCCAGCAGTCGGCTAGCGGGATTCCTTGGGGAGCAGTACTTC.

The V and J genes are TRBV2 and TRBJ2-2; TRBD1 might be the D (6 bases). V lost 8 bases and J lost 1, with 11 bases in between. CDR3 length: 14 amino acids. From germline, CDR1 is SNHLY and CDR2 FYNNEI. CDR3 residues: CASLTGRNTGELFF. CDR3 bases: TGTGCCAGCCTGACAGGCAGGAACACCGGGGAGCTGTTTTTT.

This clone was counted a single time. The rearrangement uses TRBV4-1 and TRBJ2-3; D might be TRBD2 (5 bases). There are 14 residues in the CDR3. Germline CDR1 and CDR2: MGHRA and YSYEKL. The CDR3 sequence: CATTQDSYTDTQYF. DNA of the CDR3: TGCGCTACAACCCAGGACTCGTACACAGATACGCAGTATTTT.

The count of this clone is one. The chain joins TRBV30 to TRBJ1-1; D gene uncertain. Trimming pared 2 bases from V and 1 base from J, leaving 5 bases between. Germline CDR1 and CDR2: GTSNPN and SVGIG (reference sequence). CDR3 length equals 12 residues. CDR3 residues: CAWSRQNTEAFF. In DNA form, the CDR3 reads TGTGCCTGGAGTCGACAGAACACTGAAGCTTTCTTT.

V and J are TRBV5-1 and TRBJ1-1, with D tentatively TRBD1 (6 bases). Germline assignment: CDR1 SGHRS and CDR2 YFSETQ. Trimming pared 4 bases from V and 5 bases from J, leaving 18 bases between. CDR3 length: 15 residues. The CDR3, as DNA: TGCGCCAGCAGCGATGCTCAGGGGAGATGGACTGAAGCTTTCTTT. This gives the protein CASSDAQGRWTEAFF.

The CDR3 loop is CASSATSSYNEQFF. The CDR3 nucleotides are TGTGCCAGCAGTGCTACGAGCTCCTACAATGAGCAGTTCTTC. V usage is TRBV2 and J usage is TRBJ2-1; no clear D. V lost 4 bases and J 0 bases, leaving 7 bases between the germline ends. The germline gives CDR1 SNHLY, CDR2 FYNNEI. The CDR3 contains 14 residues.

This CDR3 reads CASSLRGREQFF. The DNA of the CDR3 is TGTGCCAGCAGCTTAAGGGGGCGTGAGCAGTTCTTC. The chain combines TRBV7-2 with TRBJ2-1; TRBD1 matches 7 bases. This CDR3 is 12 amino acids long. V was clipped by 2 bases and J by 9 bases; unmatched bases: 1. CDR1 and CDR2 from the germline V gene are SGHTA and FQGNSA.

The chain joins TRBV4-2 to TRBJ2-5, with D perhaps TRBD1 (5 bases). V lost 0 bases to trimming and J lost 1 base, with 12 bases between them. This CDR3 region has 16 residues. CDR1 is LGHNA, CDR2 YNFKEQ, per germline. CDR3 protein: CASSQDRRQSQETQYF. CDR3 nucleotides: TGTGCCAGCAGCCAAGACCGTAGACAGAGCCAAGAGACCCAGTACTTC.

The chain links TRBV7-2 to TRBJ1-5, with no clear D. Germline CDR1 and CDR2: SGHTA and FQGNSA. V was cut by 4 bases and J by 3 bases, with 7 bases left in between. The CDR3 runs 13 residues. In nucleotides, the CDR3 is TGTGCCAGCAGCTCCGGGATCAATCAGCCCCAGCATTTT. As protein: CASSSGINQPQHF.

The genes are TRBV6-1 and TRBJ2-5; 7 bases line up with TRBD1. Germline CDR1 and CDR2: MNHNS and SASEGT. This CDR3 has 15 amino acids. V lost 6 bases to trimming and J lost 1 base; unmatched junction nucleotides: 8. The CDR3 bases are TGTGCCAGCAGGTATAGAGGGGGCTTCCAAGAGACCCAGTACTTC. It encodes CASRYRGGFQETQYF.

This clone was seen once. The chain uses TRBV18 and TRBJ2-3; D is uncertain. The CDR3 is 14 residues long. V lost 6 bases and J 0 bases, leaving 10 bases between the germline ends. Germline CDR1 is KGHSH and CDR2 is LQKENI. The CDR3 here is CASSLGASTDTQYF. The CDR3 DNA reads as TGTGCCAGCTCGCTCGGAGCTAGCACAGATACGCAGTATTTT.